This T cell receptor beta chain was profiled in a study of T cell responses to AZD1222 COVID-19 vaccine. Germline V gene sequence: CDR1 MDHEN, CDR2 SYDVKM. The V gene lost 7 bases and the J gene lost 7 bases, with 22 bases spanning the gap. This CDR3 has 15 residues. Method: immunoSEQ multiplex PCR; TCRdb's copy keeps in-frame clones and lacks some. This table has about 120,000 clones, around nine tenths appearing once. This material consisted of peripheral blood, taken on day 0 of AZD1222 vaccination. The clonotype comes from an adult in good health. The J gene is TRBJ1-1, the V gene TRBV28; tentatively, D is TRBD1 (5 bases). Here the CDR3 reads CASNLRGGTPDEAFF. The CDR3 nucleotides read TGTGCCAGCAACCTCCGGGGCGGAACTCCGGATGAAGCTTTCTTT.